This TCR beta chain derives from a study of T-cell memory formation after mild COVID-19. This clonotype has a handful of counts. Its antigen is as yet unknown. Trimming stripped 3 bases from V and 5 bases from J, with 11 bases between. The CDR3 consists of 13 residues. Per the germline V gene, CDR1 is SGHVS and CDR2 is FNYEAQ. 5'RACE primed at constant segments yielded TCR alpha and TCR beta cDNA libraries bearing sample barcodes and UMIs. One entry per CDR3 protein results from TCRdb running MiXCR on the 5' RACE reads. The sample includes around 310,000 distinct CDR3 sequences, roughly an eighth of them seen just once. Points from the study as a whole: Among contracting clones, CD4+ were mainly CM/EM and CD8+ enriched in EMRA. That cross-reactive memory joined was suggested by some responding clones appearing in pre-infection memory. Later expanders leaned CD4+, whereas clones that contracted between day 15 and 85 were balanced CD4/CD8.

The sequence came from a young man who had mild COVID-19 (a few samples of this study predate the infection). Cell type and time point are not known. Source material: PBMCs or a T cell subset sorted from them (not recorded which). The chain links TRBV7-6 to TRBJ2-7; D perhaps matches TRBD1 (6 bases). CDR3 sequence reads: CASSFTGTHEQYF. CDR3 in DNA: TGTGCCAGCAGCTTCACAGGGACCCACGAGCAGTACTTC.